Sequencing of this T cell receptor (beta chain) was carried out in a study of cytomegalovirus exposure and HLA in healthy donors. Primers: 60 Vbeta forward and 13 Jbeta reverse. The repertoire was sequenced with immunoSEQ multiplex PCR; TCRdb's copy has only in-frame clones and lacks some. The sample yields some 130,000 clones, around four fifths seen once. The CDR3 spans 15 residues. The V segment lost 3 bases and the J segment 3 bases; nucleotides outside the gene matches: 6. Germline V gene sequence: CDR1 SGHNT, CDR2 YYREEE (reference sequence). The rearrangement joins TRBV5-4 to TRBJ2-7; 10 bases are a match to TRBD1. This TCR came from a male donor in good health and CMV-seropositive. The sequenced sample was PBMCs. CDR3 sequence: CASSWEGDRGYEQYF. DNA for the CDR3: TGTGCCAGCAGCTGGGAAGGGGACAGGGGCTACGAGCAGTACTTC.